This T cell receptor (beta chain) was identified during a study of OX40 agonist ivuxolimab in advanced cancers. As for this clone: The antigen remains undetermined.

Libraries were prepared by immunoSEQ multiplex PCR; TCRdb keeps only in-frame clonotypes and omits some of them. The sample holds 60,000 or so clones, around 84% seen once. Study results and caveats: Both blood CD4+ and CD8+ T cells showed clonal growth by week 6 at 0.1 to 3.0 mg/kg.

Sequenced here: CD4+ or CD8+ T cells sorted from blood, sampled in a trial of the OX40 agonist ivuxolimab. This TCR was recovered from an adult with an advanced solid tumor such as melanoma, head and neck, liver or kidney cancer.

CDR3 DNA: TGTGCCAGCAGCTTGTGGGCAGGGGATTCTGTGGCTTACAGCTATGGCTACACCTTC. It codes for CASSLWAGDSVAYSYGYTF. V gene TRBV5-6 combines with J gene TRBJ1-2, with D perhaps matching TRBD1 (6 bases). CDR3 length: 19 residues. Trimming left V 1 base short and J 4 bases short, with 26 bases between. Germline V gives CDR1 SGHDT, CDR2 YYEEEE.